This record looks at one T cell receptor beta chain sequence and its context. What it recognizes is unknown. TCRdb re-derived calls from the 5' RACE reads in MiXCR, one entry per CDR3 protein. Among approximately 550,000 distinct CDR3 sequences listed, about an eighth were seen once. These data belong to a study of CD8 T cells in ankylosing spondylitis. Study-level results: Seemingly characteristic of ankylosing spondylitis blood was a TCR beta motif consisting of roughly 8 highly homologous variants. Within peripheral blood, clones linked to disease were CD8+ and relatively rare. Disease-linked clones reportedly concentrated significantly in matched ankylosing spondylitis synovial fluid.

The CDR3 spans 14 residues. Germline V gives CDR1 MRHNA, CDR2 SNTAGT. Deletions cut 3 bases from V and 4 bases from J, with 9 bases between. The TCR originated in a male donor with ankylosing spondylitis. The J gene is TRBJ2-2, the V gene TRBV6-4; D may be TRBD1 (5 bases). Material for sequencing was blood, either unsorted or a sorted T cell fraction (not recorded which). CDR3: CASSEIGVTGELFF. CDR3 DNA sequence: TGTGCCAGCAGTGAAATAGGGGTCACCGGGGAGCTGTTTTTT.